The 15 T cell receptor beta chains below were found in one sample sequenced in a study of response to subunit inactivated influenza vaccine. TCRdb processed the RT-PCR reads anew with MiXCR; each CDR3 protein has one entry. The sample shows some 500,000 distinct CDR3 sequences, about 15% of them seen only once. Sequencing used CD4+ T cells sorted from PBMCs, obtained roughly 24 months after vaccination. These receptors came from a man aged 45 to 70 who received an inactivated influenza vaccine.

This clonotype was detected many times. The chain recombines TRBV20-1 with TRBJ1-4, with a weak D call TRBD1 (5 bases). The CDR3 totals 17 residues. Trimming shortened V by 1 base and J by 0 bases, and 15 bases separated the two germline ends. Germline CDR1 is DFQATT and CDR2 is SNEGSKA (reference sequence). The DNA for the CDR3 is TGCAGTGCTAGAGGTCAGGGATCTTCCTCAACTAATGAAAAACTGTTTTTT. It yields the protein CSARGQGSSSTNEKLFF.

The chain is built from TRBV7-9 and TRBJ1-4; D is uncertain. The V end lost 0 bases, the J end lost 5 bases, and 4 bases lay between the germline ends. The CDR3 length is 13 residues. Per the germline V gene, CDR1 is SEHNR and CDR2 is FQNEAQ (reference sequence). CDR3 in amino acids: CASSLANNEKLFF. CDR3 in DNA: TGTGCCAGCAGCTTAGCGAACAATGAAAAACTGTTTTTT.

In this sample, this clonotype turned up a few times. V gene TRBV7-9 combines with J gene TRBJ1-1; no clear D gene. The CDR3 has 13 amino acids. Germline V gene data show CDR1 as SEHNR and CDR2 as FQNEAQ (reference sequence). The V end was cut by 1 base, the J end by 7 bases, with 10 bases between. The CDR3 nucleotides are TGTGCCAGCAGCTTAGATGGCAGCCTTGAAGCTTTCTTT. Translated, it gives CASSLDGSLEAFF.

This rearrangement joins TRBV7-6 to TRBJ2-7, with D uncertain. The germline gives CDR1 SGHVS, CDR2 FNYEAQ. Trimming cost V 1 base and J 5 bases, with 12 bases left between them. The CDR3 is 14 residues long. The CDR3 loop is CASSLGSGWDEQYF. The CDR3 bases are TGTGCCAGCAGCTTAGGTTCCGGGTGGGACGAGCAGTACTTC. Combining the CDR3 with reference TRBV7-6 and TRBJ2-7 gives the whole variable domain GAGVSQSPRYKVTKRGQDVALRCDPISGHVSLYWYRQALGQGPEFLTYFNYEAQQDKSGLPNDRFSAERPEGSISTLTIQRTEQRDSAMYRCASSLGSGWDEQYFGPGTRLTVT.

This CDR3 is CASRRFWAPDPTGANVLTF. The CDR3 bases are TGTGCCAGCAGGAGATTTTGGGCCCCCGACCCGACCGGGGCCAACGTCCTGACTTTC. V and J are TRBV5-6 and TRBJ2-6, with D hard to call. Trimming stripped 5 bases from V and 4 bases from J, with 25 bases between. The CDR3 runs 19 residues. Germline V gene sequence: CDR1 SGHDT, CDR2 YYEEEE.

This clonotype was found a few times. The rearrangement uses TRBV24-1 and TRBJ1-1; TRBD1 agrees at 7 bases. The V segment lost 5 bases and the J segment 1 base; nucleotides outside the gene matches: 3. The CDR3 has 14 amino acids. The germline V gene has CDR1 KGHDR and CDR2 SFDVKD. This CDR3 is CATSGPGGNTEAFF. CDR3 sequence (DNA): TGTGCCACCAGTGGGCCAGGGGGGAACACTGAAGCTTTCTTT.

Worth noting for this clonotype: Mismatch with germline at one junction end may stem from a read error. The genes are TRBV20-1 and TRBJ1-3; 7 nucleotides align to TRBD1. Germline V gene data show CDR1 as DFQATT and CDR2 as SNEGSKA (reference sequence). The CDR3 sequence is 17 residues long. CDR3 region: CSASHFGTASSGNTIYF. CDR3 in DNA: TGCAGTGCTAGCCATTTCGGGACAGCCTCTTCTGGGAACACCATATATTTT.

Only a few counts were recorded for this clonotype. This sequence joins TRBV3-1 and TRBJ2-3; 7 bases match TRBD2. V lost 7 bases to trimming and J lost 0 bases; unmatched junction nucleotides: 7. CDR3 size: 15 residues. Germline V gives CDR1 LGHDT, CDR2 YNNKEL (reference sequence). CDR3 sequence: CASKKAGPSTDTQYF. The CDR3 bases are TGTGCCAGCAAAAAAGCGGGGCCTAGCACAGATACGCAGTATTTT.

The chain joins TRBV12-3 or TRBV12-4 to TRBJ1-1, with D uncertain. The V and J ends lost 5 bases and 3 bases respectively, with 13 bases between them. The CDR3 runs to 14 residues. CDR3 nucleotides: TGTGCCAGCAGTAGATCTTATGGAGACACTGAAGCTTTCTTT. Translated, it gives CASSRSYGDTEAFF.

This clonotype was counted only a few times. One end of the junction fails to match germline, which may point to a read error. This chain links TRBV10-3 with TRBJ2-7; D unresolved. The CDR3 sequence is 11 residues long. Per the germline V gene, CDR1 is ENHRY and CDR2 is SYGVKD. The chain's CDR3 is CATSPSYEQYF. CDR3 DNA sequence: TGTGCCACCAGTCCTTCCTACGAGCAGTACTTC.

The chain combines TRBV3-1 with TRBJ1-3, with TRBD1 matching over 7 bases. CDR1 and CDR2 from the germline V gene are LGHDT and YNNKEL (reference sequence). Unmatched junction bases numbered 8, after V lost 0 bases and J lost 3 bases. This CDR3 comprises 17 residues. CDR3 sequence: CASSQDQTGAYGNTIYF. For the CDR3, the DNA is TGTGCCAGCAGCCAAGATCAAACAGGGGCGTATGGAAACACCATATATTTT.

The CDR3 DNA is TGTGCCAGCAGTTACGTGCACAACACCGGGGAGCTGTTTTTT. Translating gives CASSYVHNTGELFF. The chain is built from TRBV6-2 or TRBV6-3 and TRBJ2-2; D call uncertain. V was clipped by 2 bases and J by 2 bases, with 6 bases between them. This CDR3 has 14 residues. Germline CDR1 is MNHEY and CDR2 is SVGEGT.

The chain combines TRBV4-2 with TRBJ1-4, with D hard to call. CDR1 and CDR2 (germline): LGHNA, YNFKEQ. Between the trimmed V and J ends, which lost 0 bases and 3 bases, there was a span of 11 bases. This CDR3 has 16 amino acids. The CDR3 protein is CASSQDGPGANEKLFF. In nucleotides, the CDR3 is TGTGCCAGCAGCCAAGATGGACCCGGGGCTAATGAAAAACTGTTTTTT.

The chain joins TRBV20-1 to TRBJ2-1; D is unclear. V was clipped by 6 bases and J by 2 bases, with 17 bases between them. From germline, CDR1 is DFQATT and CDR2 SNEGSKA (reference sequence). The length of the CDR3 is 15 residues. The CDR3 coding sequence is TGCAGTGCAAGCTTCCTATTCGGAGCCTACAATGAGCAGTTCTTC. Protein product: CSASFLFGAYNEQFF.

In this sample, this clonotype turned up a few times. This chain uses TRBV19 with TRBJ2-1; no reliable D call. CDR1 is LNHDA and CDR2 is SQIVND in the germline V gene (reference sequence). Trimming pared 6 bases from V and 7 bases from J, leaving 13 bases between. This CDR3 region has 13 residues. The CDR3 spells CASSSPPTNEQFF. CDR3 sequence (DNA): TGTGCCAGTAGCTCACCCCCGACGAATGAGCAGTTCTTC.